Sequencing of this T cell receptor (beta chain) was carried out in a study of preoperative IRX-2 immunotherapy in early breast cancer. Treatment specified: preoperative locoregional IRX-2 cytokine immunotherapy. Samples came from a phase Ib trial of preoperative locoregional IRX-2 cytokine immunotherapy. CDR1 is SEHNR, CDR2 FQNEAQ, per germline (reference sequence). V was pared by 5 bases and J by 0 bases, with 10 bases between. This CDR3 is built from 14 residues. Sequenced by immunoSEQ multiplex PCR; TCRdb stores in-frame clones only, minus some. Among 30,000 or so clones listed, about 90% were seen once.

The sample was collected from a patient treated with IRX-2 immunotherapy. The receptor was isolated from a human donor with breast cancer. The rearrangement links TRBV7-9 to TRBJ1-1, with a tentative D call TRBD1 (6 bases). The CDR3 is CASSLQGMNTEAFF. Written as DNA, the CDR3 is TGTGCCAGCAGCCTACAGGGAATGAACACTGAAGCTTTCTTT.